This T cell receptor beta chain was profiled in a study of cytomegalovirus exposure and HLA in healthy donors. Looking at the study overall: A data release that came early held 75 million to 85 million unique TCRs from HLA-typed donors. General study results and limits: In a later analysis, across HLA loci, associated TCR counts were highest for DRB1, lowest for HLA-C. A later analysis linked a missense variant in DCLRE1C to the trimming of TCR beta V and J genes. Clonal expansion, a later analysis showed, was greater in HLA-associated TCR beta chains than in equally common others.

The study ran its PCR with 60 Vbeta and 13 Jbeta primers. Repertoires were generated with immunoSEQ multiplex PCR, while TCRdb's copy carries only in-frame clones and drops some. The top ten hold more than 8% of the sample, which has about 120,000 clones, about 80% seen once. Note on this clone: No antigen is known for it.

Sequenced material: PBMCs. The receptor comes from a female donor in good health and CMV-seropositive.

CDR3 DNA sequence: TGTGCCAGCACTACGACAGGGGGCAATGGCTACACCTTC. Translating it yields CASTTTGGNGYTF. The rearrangement joins TRBV28 to TRBJ1-2; 10 nucleotides agree with TRBD1. The length of the CDR3 is 13 residues. With V trimmed by 7 bases and J by 6 bases, 5 bases remained unmatched. CDR1 is MDHEN, CDR2 SYDVKM, per germline.